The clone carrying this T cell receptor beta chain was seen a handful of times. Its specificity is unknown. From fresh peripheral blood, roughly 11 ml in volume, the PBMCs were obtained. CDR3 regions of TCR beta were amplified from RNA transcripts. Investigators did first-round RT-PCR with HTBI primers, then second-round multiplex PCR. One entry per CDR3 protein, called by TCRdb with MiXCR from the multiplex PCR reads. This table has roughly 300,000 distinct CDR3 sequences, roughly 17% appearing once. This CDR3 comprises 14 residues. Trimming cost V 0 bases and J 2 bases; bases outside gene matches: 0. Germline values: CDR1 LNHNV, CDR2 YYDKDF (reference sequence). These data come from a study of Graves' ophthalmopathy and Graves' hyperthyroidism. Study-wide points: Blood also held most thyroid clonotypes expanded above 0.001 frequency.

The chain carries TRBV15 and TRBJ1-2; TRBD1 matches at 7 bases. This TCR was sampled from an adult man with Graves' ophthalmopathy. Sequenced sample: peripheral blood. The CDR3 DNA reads TGTGCCACCAGCAGAGAACAGGGGAACTATGGCTACACCTTC. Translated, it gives CATSREQGNYGYTF.